A single sample is the source of the 12 T cell receptor beta chains below, sequenced in a study of T cell repertoires in cytomegalovirus infection. The antigens of these receptors remain unknown. TCRdb reprocessed the reads via MiXCR and lists one record per CDR3 protein. The sample contains about 890,000 distinct CDR3 sequences, 30% to 40% of which appear only once. The sample was cultured CD8+ T cells from PBMCs, taken from culture after CMV antigen stimulation. Receptor source: a human donor in good health (CMV status not recorded). Some clones in this sample may be carry-over from other donors' samples.

This clonotype showed up many times. This rearrangement joins TRBV7-2 to TRBJ1-2; D unresolved. Germline assignment: CDR1 SGHTA and CDR2 FQGNSA. This CDR3 region has 15 residues. V shed 2 bases and J shed 2 bases, with 12 bases lying between them. The CDR3 bases are TGTGCCAGCAGCTTAAGATTGAGGGTCAACTATGGCTACACCTTC. Its translation: CASSLRLRVNYGYTF. The full variable domain, its missing parts supplied by reference TRBV7-2 and TRBJ1-2, is GAGVSQSPSNKVTEKGKDVELRCDPISGHTALYWYRQSLGQGLEFLIYFQGNSAPDKSGLPSDRFSAERTGGSVSTLTIQRTQQEDSAVYLCASSLRLRVNYGYTFGSGTRLTVV.

The V call is TRBV27, the J call TRBJ2-2, with 9 positions matching TRBD1. Looked up from germline, CDR1 is MNHEY and CDR2 is SMNVEV (reference sequence). This CDR3 contains 18 residues. With V trimmed by 2 bases and J by 2 bases, 9 bases remained unmatched. CDR3: CASSLGDRVLENTGELFF. The CDR3 bases are TGTGCCAGCAGTTTAGGGGACAGGGTATTGGAAAACACCGGGGAGCTGTTTTTT.

The chain uses TRBV4-1 and TRBJ1-2, with D possibly TRBD1 on 5 matching bases. Germline CDR1 reads MGHRA; CDR2 reads YSYEKL. The CDR3 length is 15 residues. V dropped 4 bases and J dropped 2 bases, with 14 bases sitting between them. DNA of the CDR3: TGCGCCAGCAGCCGGAATCGACAGTCAAACTATGGCTACACCTTC. It is translated as CASSRNRQSNYGYTF.

This clonotype was counted at least ten times. The chain carries TRBV7-2 and TRBJ2-3; maybe TRBD1 (6 bases). The CDR3 runs 15 residues. V lost 6 bases and J 3 bases, leaving 16 bases between the germline ends. CDR1 SGHTA and CDR2 FQGNSA come from the germline V gene. In nucleotides, the CDR3 is TGTGCCAGCAGACGAACAGGGAAGGGAACAGATACGCAGTATTTT. Residues: CASRRTGKGTDTQYF.

V and J are TRBV7-9 and TRBJ2-5, with 7 nucleotides matching TRBD1. The CDR3 runs 14 residues. Trimming cost V 3 bases and J 1 base; bases outside gene matches: 2. CDR1 is SEHNR, CDR2 FQNEAQ, per germline (reference sequence). The CDR3 coding sequence is TGTGCCAGCAGCTTCACAGGGGTCCAAGAGACCCAGTACTTC. Translated, it gives CASSFTGVQETQYF.

The rearrangement uses TRBV27 and TRBJ2-1; D is perhaps TRBD2 (6 bases). CDR3 length: 16 residues. Germline values: CDR1 MNHEY, CDR2 SMNVEV (reference sequence). V was trimmed by 7 bases and J by 5 bases, leaving 21 bases between them. The CDR3 bases are TGTGCCAGCACCCATCGACGGAGGGGCGCAAACAATGAGCAGTTCTTC. This translates into CASTHRRRGANNEQFF.

This clonotype was picked up many times. This sequence joins TRBV7-9 and TRBJ2-7, with no clear D. The V end lost 5 bases, the J end lost 1 base, and 12 bases lay between the germline ends. Germline V lookup: CDR1 SEHNR, CDR2 FQNEAQ (reference sequence). The CDR3 consists of 14 residues. This CDR3 is CASSSPTRSYEQYF. Here the CDR3 DNA reads TGTGCCAGCAGCAGCCCCACCAGGTCCTACGAGCAGTACTTC.

The CDR3 spells CASSENTGTEDVETQYF. CDR3 DNA sequence: TGTGCCAGCAGTGAAAATACCGGGACCGAGGACGTAGAGACCCAGTACTTC. V and J are TRBV2 and TRBJ2-5; D is tentatively TRBD1 or TRBD2 (5 bases each). V was pared by 2 bases and J by 4 bases, with 20 bases between. The CDR3 contains 17 residues. In germline, CDR1 is SNHLY, CDR2 FYNNEI.

This clonotype was seen a handful of times. The chain employs TRBV6-2 or TRBV6-3 and TRBJ2-1; 11 bases are a match to TRBD2. Germline V gene lookup returns CDR1 MNHEY and CDR2 SVGEGT. Trimming removed 2 bases from V and 7 bases from J; junction bases left unmatched: 7. CDR3 length equals 16 residues. CDR3 protein: CASSYPMTSGANEQFF. The CDR3 region has the DNA TGTGCCAGCAGTTACCCGATGACTAGCGGGGCGAATGAGCAGTTCTTC.

The sample holds a few counts of this clonotype. The CDR3 spells CASALDSSTDTQYF. CDR3 nucleotide sequence: TGTGCCAGCGCTTTGGACAGTAGCACAGATACGCAGTATTTT. The chain combines TRBV12-3 or TRBV12-4 with TRBJ2-3; TRBD1 is a possible D gene (6 bases). The CDR3 spans 14 residues. V dropped 8 bases and J dropped 0 bases, with 12 bases sitting between them.

The rearrangement links TRBV5-4 to TRBJ2-7, with D perhaps being TRBD1 or TRBD2 (5 bases each). Germline loops: CDR1 SGHNT, CDR2 YYREEE (reference sequence). V lost 4 bases and J 2 bases, leaving 16 bases between the germline ends. The CDR3 is made up of 15 amino acids. CDR3 in DNA: TGTGCCAGCAGCGCCGTGGGGGACCGAACCTACGAGCAGTACGTC. Translation: CASSAVGDRTYEQYV.

This chain links TRBV2 with TRBJ1-1; a weak D match, TRBD1 (5 bases). V was trimmed by 11 bases and J by 0 bases, leaving 10 bases between them. The V gene's germline CDR1 is SNHLY and CDR2 FYNNEI. This CDR3 contains 12 residues. The chain's CDR3 is CAPGGVNTEAFF. The CDR3, as DNA: TGTGCCCCCGGAGGGGTGAACACTGAAGCTTTCTTT.